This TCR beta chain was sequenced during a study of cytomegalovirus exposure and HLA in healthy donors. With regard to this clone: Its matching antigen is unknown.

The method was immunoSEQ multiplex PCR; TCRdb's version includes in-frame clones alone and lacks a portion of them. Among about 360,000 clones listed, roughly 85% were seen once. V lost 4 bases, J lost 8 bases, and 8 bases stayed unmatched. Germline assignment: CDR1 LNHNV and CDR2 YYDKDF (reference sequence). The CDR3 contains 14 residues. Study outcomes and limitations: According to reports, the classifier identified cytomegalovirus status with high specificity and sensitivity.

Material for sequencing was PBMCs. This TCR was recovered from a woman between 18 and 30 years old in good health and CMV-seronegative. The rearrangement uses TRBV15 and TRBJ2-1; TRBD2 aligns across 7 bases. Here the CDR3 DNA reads TGTGCCACCAGCAAGGGAGGGCCGGGCCATGAGCAGTTCTTC. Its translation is CATSKGGPGHEQFF.